The T cell receptor (beta chain) under discussion was sequenced for a study of T cell responses to AZD1222 COVID-19 vaccine. CDR1 and CDR2 from the germline V gene are KGHDR and SFDVKD. This CDR3 has 14 residues. The V and J ends lost 9 bases and 7 bases, in that order; junction bases with no gene match: 8. TCRdb's table, derived via immunoSEQ multiplex PCR, lists solely in-frame clones and lacks some. The sample lists 150,000 to 200,000 clones, roughly nine tenths seen once, with 1% to 1.5% in the top ten. The J gene is TRBJ2-1, the V gene TRBV24-1, with 10 bases identical to TRBD2. The receptor's source is an adult who received the AZD1222 COVID-19 vaccine. The material was peripheral blood, obtained 28 days after the second AZD1222 dose. This CDR3 is CATEPGTSVNEQFF. DNA of the CDR3: TGTGCCACCGAACCGGGGACTAGCGTAAATGAGCAGTTCTTC.